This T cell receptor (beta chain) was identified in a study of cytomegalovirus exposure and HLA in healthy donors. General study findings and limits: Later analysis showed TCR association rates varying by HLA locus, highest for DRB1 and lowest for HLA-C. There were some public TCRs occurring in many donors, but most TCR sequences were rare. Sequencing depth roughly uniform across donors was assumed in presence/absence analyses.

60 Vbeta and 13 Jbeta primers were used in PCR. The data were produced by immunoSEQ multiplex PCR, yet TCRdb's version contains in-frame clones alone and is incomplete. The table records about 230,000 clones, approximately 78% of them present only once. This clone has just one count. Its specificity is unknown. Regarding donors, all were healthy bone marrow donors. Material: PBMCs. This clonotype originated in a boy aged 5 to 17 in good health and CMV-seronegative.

The CDR3 region is CASSRDFDTEAFF. The CDR3, as DNA: TGTGCCAGCAGTCGGGACTTTGACACTGAAGCTTTCTTT. The chain joins TRBV6-5 to TRBJ1-1; D is perhaps TRBD1 (5 bases). The germline V and J ends were trimmed by 5 bases and 3 bases, with 10 bases remaining between them. This CDR3 contains 13 residues. Germline-derived CDR1 and CDR2 are MNHEY and SVGAGI.